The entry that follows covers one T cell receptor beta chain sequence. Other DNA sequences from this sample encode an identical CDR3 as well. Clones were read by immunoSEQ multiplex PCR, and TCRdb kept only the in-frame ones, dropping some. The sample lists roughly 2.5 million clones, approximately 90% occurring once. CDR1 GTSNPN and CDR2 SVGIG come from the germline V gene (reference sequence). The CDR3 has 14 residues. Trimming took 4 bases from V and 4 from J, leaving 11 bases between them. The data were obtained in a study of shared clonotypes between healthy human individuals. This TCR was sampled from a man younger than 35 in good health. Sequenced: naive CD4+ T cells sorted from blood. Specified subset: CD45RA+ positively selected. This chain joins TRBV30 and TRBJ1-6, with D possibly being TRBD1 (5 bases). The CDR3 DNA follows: TGTGCCTGGACGGGGGGTCCATATAATTCACCCCTCCACTTT. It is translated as CAWTGGPYNSPLHF. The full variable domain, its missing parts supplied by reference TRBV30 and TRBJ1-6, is SQTIHQWPATLVQPVGSPLSLECTVEGTSNPNLYWYRQAAGRGLQLLFYSVGIGQISSEVPQNLSASRPQDRQFILSSKKLLLSDSGFYLCAWTGGPYNSPLHFGNGTRLTVT.